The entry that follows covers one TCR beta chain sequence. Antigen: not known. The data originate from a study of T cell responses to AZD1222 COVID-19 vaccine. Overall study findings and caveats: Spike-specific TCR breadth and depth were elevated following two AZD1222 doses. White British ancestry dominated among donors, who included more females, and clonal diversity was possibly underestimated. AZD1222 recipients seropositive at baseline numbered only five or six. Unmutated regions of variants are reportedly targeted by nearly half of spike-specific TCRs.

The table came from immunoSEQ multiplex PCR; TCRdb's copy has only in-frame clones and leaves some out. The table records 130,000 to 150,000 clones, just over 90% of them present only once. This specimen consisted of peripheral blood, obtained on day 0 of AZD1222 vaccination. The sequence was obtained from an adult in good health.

This CDR3 reads CASSQTLQGDEKLFF. The CDR3 DNA follows: TGTGCCAGCAGCCAAACGTTGCAGGGGGATGAAAAACTGTTTTTT. The V gene is TRBV3-1 (or the pseudogene TRBV3-2), the J gene TRBJ1-4; TRBD1 matches 7 bases. The junction had 6 bases not matched to a gene; V was cut back by 2 bases and J by 6 bases. The CDR3 runs to 15 residues. In germline, CDR1 is LGHDT, CDR2 YNNKEL (reference sequence).